This T cell receptor (beta chain) was recorded in a study of PD-1 blockade in classical Hodgkin lymphoma. Points from the study as a whole: Newly diagnosed patients reportedly trailed healthy donors in baseline TCR diversity. In CD4+ cells, TCR diversity went up significantly by C4D1, but in CD8+ cells it did not.

No patient escaped relapse after autologous stem cell transplantation, and brentuximab vedotin exposure varied. The patients, who had relapsed/refractory classical Hodgkin lymphoma, achieved best responses of complete response, partial response or progressive disease. The repertoire was sequenced with immunoSEQ multiplex PCR; TCRdb's copy has only in-frame clones and lacks some. The table has roughly 150,000 clones, 78% seen once. As to this clone: Its cognate antigen is unknown.

The clonotype was recovered from a human donor with classical Hodgkin lymphoma. The specimen comprised peripheral blood mononuclear cells (PBMCs), sampled before the second cycle of nivolumab.

The CDR3 DNA reads as TGTGCCAGCAGTTTTCGGACTAGATTGCGCTACGAGCAGTACTTC. Encoded protein: CASSFRTRLRYEQYF. J is TRBJ2-7 and V is TRBV28, with 7 bases aligning to TRBD2. The CDR3 length is 15 residues. Trimming took 3 bases from V and 3 from J; bases not matched to a gene: 8. Germline loops: CDR1 MDHEN, CDR2 SYDVKM.